The 15 T cell receptor beta chains given below trace back to one sample, sequenced in a study of shared clonotypes between healthy human individuals. Clones were sequenced by immunoSEQ multiplex PCR, and TCRdb holds only the in-frame ones, with some missing. The table lists some 530,000 clones, approximately 78% of them singletons, with about 12% in the top ten. The source material was PBMCs. The receptors come from a woman aged 40 to 50 in good health. Some clones in this sample may be carry-over from other donors' samples.

The chain uses TRBV5-4 and TRBJ1-2; tentative D call: TRBD1 (5 bases). Germline CDR1 is SGHNT and CDR2 is YYREEE (reference sequence). The CDR3 covers 15 residues. V was trimmed by 0 bases and J by 6 bases, leaving 15 bases between them. Written as DNA, the CDR3 is TGTGCCAGCAGCTTGGATTTGGGGGTATCGGATGGCTACACCTTC. It translates to CASSLDLGVSDGYTF.

J is TRBJ2-5 and V is TRBV18; 10 nucleotides agree with TRBD2. Per germline, CDR1 KGHSH and CDR2 LQKENI. The CDR3 contains 15 residues. V trimming: 0 bases; J trimming: 5 bases; junction bases outside the gene matches: 3. CDR3 region: CASSPPGLALETQYF. The DNA for the CDR3 is TGTGCCAGCTCACCACCGGGACTAGCGTTGGAGACCCAGTACTTC.

The V and J genes are TRBV6-1 and TRBJ2-7; TRBD1 agrees at 8 bases. CDR1 and CDR2 from the germline V gene are MNHNS and SASEGT. Trimming cost V 6 bases and J 2 bases; bases outside gene matches: 9. This CDR3 is built from 15 residues. CDR3: CASRKGGQGAYEQYF. As DNA, the CDR3 is TGTGCCAGCAGAAAGGGAGGACAGGGTGCCTACGAGCAGTACTTC.

This clone was seen repeatedly, ten times or more. Other DNA sequences in this specimen translate into the identical CDR3. The chain is built from TRBV27 and TRBJ1-5, with D unresolved. CDR3 length: 14 amino acids. Trimming stripped 2 bases from V and 2 bases from J, with 7 bases between. Germline V gene lookup returns CDR1 MNHEY and CDR2 SMNVEV (reference sequence). In nucleotides, the CDR3 is TGTGCCAGCAGTTTAGGGAGGGGCAATCAGCCCCAGCATTTT. Its translation is CASSLGRGNQPQHF.

The chain has TRBV11-2 and TRBJ1-2, with 7 bases fitting TRBD1. V trimming: 6 bases; J trimming: 4 bases; junction bases outside the gene matches: 5. CDR3 length equals 13 residues. Germline-derived CDR1 and CDR2 are SGHAT and FQNNGV. The CDR3 protein is CASRPRQGYGYTF. The CDR3, as DNA: TGTGCCAGCAGACCGCGACAGGGCTATGGCTACACCTTC.

Comments on this clone: This specimen includes other DNA sequences encoding the same CDR3. The rearrangement links TRBV2 to TRBJ2-3; 8 nucleotides align to TRBD2. This CDR3 has 14 residues. The V gene end was trimmed by 1 base and the J gene end by 6 bases; junction bases not matched to a gene: 3. Germline V gives CDR1 SNHLY, CDR2 FYNNEI. DNA for the CDR3: TGTGCCAGCAGTGAAGGACTAGCGACGGATACGCAGTATTTT. It specifies CASSEGLATDTQYF.

The chain has TRBV19 and TRBJ2-1; 11 positions agree with TRBD2. Germline V gene sequence: CDR1 LNHDA, CDR2 SQIVND (reference sequence). V shed 1 base, J shed 7 bases, and the junction held 6 bases outside the gene matches. There are 16 residues in the CDR3. CDR3 region: CASSIGTTSGKNEQFF. In DNA form, the CDR3 reads TGTGCCAGTAGTATAGGTACGACTAGCGGGAAGAATGAGCAGTTCTTC.

J is TRBJ2-3 and V is TRBV11-2, with 8 bases identical to TRBD2. The V gene end was trimmed by 5 bases and the J gene end by 5 bases; junction bases not matched to a gene: 12. The CDR3 is 16 amino acids. CDR1 and CDR2 (germline): SGHAT, FQNNGV. The CDR3 DNA is TGTGCCAGCAGCCCCCCTAGAGTTCGGGGGGGAGATACGCAGTATTTT. Translated: CASSPPRVRGGDTQYF.

The chain joins TRBV28 to TRBJ1-4, with a possible D match to TRBD1 (5 bases). This CDR3 has 15 amino acids. CDR1 is MDHEN and CDR2 is SYDVKM in the germline V gene. Trimming took off 0 bases at V and 5 bases at J, with 10 bases between the two ends. DNA of the CDR3: TGTGCCAGCAGTTTATGGGACACCTCCAATGAAAAACTGTTTTTT. This gives the protein CASSLWDTSNEKLFF.

V and J are TRBV30 and TRBJ2-1, with TRBD2 identical over 10 bases. Germline loops: CDR1 GTSNPN, CDR2 SVGIG (reference sequence). With V trimmed by 3 bases and J by 5 bases, 10 bases remained unmatched. The CDR3 contains 16 residues. The DNA of the CDR3 is TGTGCCTGGAGGGTAGCGGGAGGTTCCTGGGACAATGAGCAGTTCTTC. It is translated as CAWRVAGGSWDNEQFF.

This chain links TRBV14 with TRBJ2-7, with TRBD2 matching over 10 bases. The germline V gene encodes CDR1 SGHDN and CDR2 FVKESK. The trim removed 4 bases at V and 7 bases at J, leaving 10 bases unmatched. CDR3 length equals 15 residues. The DNA of the CDR3 is TGTGCCAGCAGCCGTACGGGACTAGCGCTTAGGGAGCAGTACTTC. As protein: CASSRTGLALREQYF.

This clone was seen just once. V gene TRBV27 combines with J gene TRBJ2-1; 16 positions agree with TRBD2. The CDR3 spans 22 residues. Germline V gives CDR1 MNHEY, CDR2 SMNVEV (reference sequence). With 5 bases clipped from V and 4 bases from J, the junction kept 20 bases outside the gene matches. The CDR3 spells CASSGFKPGLAGGKSTYNEQFF. CDR3 DNA sequence: TGTGCCAGCAGTGGGTTTAAACCGGGACTAGCGGGAGGGAAAAGTACTTACAATGAGCAGTTCTTC.

The J gene is TRBJ1-1, the V gene TRBV27; D is unclear. The CDR3 is made up of 14 amino acids. The germline CDR1 and CDR2 sequences are MNHEY and SMNVEV (reference sequence). The ends were cut back, 7 bases at V and 1 base at J, with 13 bases in the middle. In nucleotides, the CDR3 is TGTGCCAGCACCCCCAATTTTAGGAACACTGAAGCTTTCTTT. Its protein product is CASTPNFRNTEAFF.

CDR3 sequence reads: CASSLSASGSILETQYF. The CDR3 DNA sequence: TGTGCCAGCAGTTTATCGGCTAGCGGGAGTATTTTAGAGACCCAGTACTTC. This chain connects TRBV28 to TRBJ2-5; 10 bases agree with TRBD2. Germline V lookup: CDR1 MDHEN, CDR2 SYDVKM. The CDR3 totals 17 residues. V was pared by 1 base and J by 4 bases, with 9 bases of the junction left unmatched.

This chain joins TRBV11-2 and TRBJ2-1; 7 nucleotides agree with TRBD1. This CDR3 has 15 residues. Trimming took 5 bases from V and 8 from J; bases not matched to a gene: 12. CDR1 is SGHAT, CDR2 FQNNGV, per germline. DNA for the CDR3: TGTGCCAGCAGCCCCCTCACCGGACAGGCCTATGAGCAGTTCTTC. It translates to CASSPLTGQAYEQFF.